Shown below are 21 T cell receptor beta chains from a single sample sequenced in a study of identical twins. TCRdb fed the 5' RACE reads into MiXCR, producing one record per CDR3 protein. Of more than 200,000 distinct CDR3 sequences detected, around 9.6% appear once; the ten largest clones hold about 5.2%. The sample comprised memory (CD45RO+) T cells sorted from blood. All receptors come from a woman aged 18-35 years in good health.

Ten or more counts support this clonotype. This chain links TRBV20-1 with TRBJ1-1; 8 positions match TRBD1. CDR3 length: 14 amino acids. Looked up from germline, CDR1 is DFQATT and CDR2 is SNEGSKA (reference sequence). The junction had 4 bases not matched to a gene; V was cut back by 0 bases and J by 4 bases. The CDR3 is CSARDQGASTEAFF. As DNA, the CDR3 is TGCAGTGCTAGAGACCAGGGGGCGAGCACTGAAGCTTTCTTT.

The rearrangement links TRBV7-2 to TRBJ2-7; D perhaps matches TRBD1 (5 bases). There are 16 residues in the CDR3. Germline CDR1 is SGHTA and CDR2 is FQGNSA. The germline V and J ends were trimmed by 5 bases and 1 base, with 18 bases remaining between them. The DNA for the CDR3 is TGTGCCAGCAGCCTCCAAGGTAGGGGTTGGTCCTACGAGCAGTACTTC. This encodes CASSLQGRGWSYEQYF.

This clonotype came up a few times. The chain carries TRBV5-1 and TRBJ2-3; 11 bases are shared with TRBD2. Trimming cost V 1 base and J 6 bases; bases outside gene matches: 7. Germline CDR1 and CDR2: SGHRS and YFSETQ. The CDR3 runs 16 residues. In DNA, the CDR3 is TGCGCCAGCAGCTTGTCTAGCGGGGGGCTAACGGATACGCAGTATTTT. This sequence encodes CASSLSSGGLTDTQYF.

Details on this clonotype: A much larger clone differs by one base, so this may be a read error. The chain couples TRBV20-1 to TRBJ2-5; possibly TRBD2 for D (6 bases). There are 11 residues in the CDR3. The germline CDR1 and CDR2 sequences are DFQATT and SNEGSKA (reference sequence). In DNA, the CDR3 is TGCAGTGCTACTCCGGGAGAACCCCATTACTTC. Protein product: CSATPGEPHYF.

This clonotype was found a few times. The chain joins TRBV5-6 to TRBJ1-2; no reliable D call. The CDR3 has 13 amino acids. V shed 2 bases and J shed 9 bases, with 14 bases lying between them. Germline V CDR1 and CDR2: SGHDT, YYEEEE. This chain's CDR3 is CASSFAGTGSYTF. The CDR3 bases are TGTGCCAGCAGCTTTGCGGGAACCGGGAGCTACACCTTC.

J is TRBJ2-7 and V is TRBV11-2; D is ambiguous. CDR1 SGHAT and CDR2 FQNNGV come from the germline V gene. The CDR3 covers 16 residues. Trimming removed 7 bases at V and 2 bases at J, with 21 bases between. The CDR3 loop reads CASTPVGRIVAYEQYF. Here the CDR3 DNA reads TGTGCCAGCACCCCGGTGGGCAGAATCGTCGCCTACGAGCAGTACTTC.

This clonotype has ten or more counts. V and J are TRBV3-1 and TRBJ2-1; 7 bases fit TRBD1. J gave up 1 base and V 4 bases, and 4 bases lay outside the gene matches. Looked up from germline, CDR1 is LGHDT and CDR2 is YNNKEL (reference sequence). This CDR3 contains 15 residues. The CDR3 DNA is TGTGCCAGCAGCCGGCAACAGGGGTCCTACAATGAGCAGTTCTTC. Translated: CASSRQQGSYNEQFF.

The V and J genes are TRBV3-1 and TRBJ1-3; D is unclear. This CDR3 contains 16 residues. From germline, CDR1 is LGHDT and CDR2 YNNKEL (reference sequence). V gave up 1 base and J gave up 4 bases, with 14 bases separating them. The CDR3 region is CASSQGSSLLGNTIYF. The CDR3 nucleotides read TGTGCCAGCAGCCAAGGATCGTCGCTGTTAGGAAACACCATATATTTT.

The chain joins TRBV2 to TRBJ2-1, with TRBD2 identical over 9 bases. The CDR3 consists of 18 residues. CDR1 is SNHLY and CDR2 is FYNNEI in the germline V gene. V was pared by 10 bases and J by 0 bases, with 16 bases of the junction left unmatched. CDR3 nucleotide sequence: TGTGCCATCAGCCGTGGATTAGCGGGAGTTAGCTCCTACAATGAGCAGTTCTTC. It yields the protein CAISRGLAGVSSYNEQFF.

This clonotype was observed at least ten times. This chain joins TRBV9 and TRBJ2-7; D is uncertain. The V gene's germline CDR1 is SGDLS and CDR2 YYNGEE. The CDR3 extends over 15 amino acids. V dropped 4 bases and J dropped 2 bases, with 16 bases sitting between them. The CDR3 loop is CASSSPLDGAYEQYF. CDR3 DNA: TGTGCCAGCAGCTCCCCCCTGGATGGGGCCTACGAGCAGTACTTC.

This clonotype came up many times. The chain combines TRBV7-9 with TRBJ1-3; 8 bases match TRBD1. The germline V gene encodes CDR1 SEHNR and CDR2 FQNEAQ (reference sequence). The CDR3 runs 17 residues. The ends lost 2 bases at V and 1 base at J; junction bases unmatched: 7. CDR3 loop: CASSLHPTGGSGNTIYF. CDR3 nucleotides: TGTGCCAGCAGCTTACATCCCACAGGGGGATCTGGAAACACCATATATTTT. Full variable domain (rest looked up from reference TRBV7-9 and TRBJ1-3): DTGVSQNPRHKITKRGQNVTFRCDPISEHNRLYWYRQTLGQGPEFLTYFQNEAQLEKSRLLSDRFSAERPKGSFSTLEIQRTEQGDSAMYLCASSLHPTGGSGNTIYFGEGSWLTVV.

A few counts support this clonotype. The CDR3 is CASSQRTGRGWETQYF. Here the CDR3 DNA reads TGTGCCAGCAGCCAGCGGACAGGGCGAGGATGGGAGACCCAGTACTTC. The chain joins TRBV3-1 to TRBJ2-5, with TRBD1 matching 8 bases. Germline CDR1 is LGHDT and CDR2 is YNNKEL (reference sequence). V lost 3 bases, J lost 5 bases, and 11 bases stayed unmatched. The CDR3 extends over 16 amino acids.

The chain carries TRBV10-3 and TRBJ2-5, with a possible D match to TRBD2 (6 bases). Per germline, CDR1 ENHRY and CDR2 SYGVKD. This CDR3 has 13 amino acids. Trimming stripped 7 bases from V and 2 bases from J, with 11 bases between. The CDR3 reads CAITGGEQETQYF. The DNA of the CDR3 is TGTGCCATCACCGGAGGGGAGCAAGAGACCCAGTACTTC.

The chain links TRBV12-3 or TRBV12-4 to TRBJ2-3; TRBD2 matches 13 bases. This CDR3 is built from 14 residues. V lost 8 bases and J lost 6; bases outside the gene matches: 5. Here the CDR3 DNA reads TGTGCCAGCGGACTAGCGGGAGTAGGTGATACGCAGTATTTT. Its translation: CASGLAGVGDTQYF.

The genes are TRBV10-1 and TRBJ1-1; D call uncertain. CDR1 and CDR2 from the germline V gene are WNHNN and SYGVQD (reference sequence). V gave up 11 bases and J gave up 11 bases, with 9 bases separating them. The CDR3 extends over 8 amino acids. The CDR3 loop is CACMGAFF. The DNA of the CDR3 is TGCGCCTGCATGGGGGCTTTCTTT.

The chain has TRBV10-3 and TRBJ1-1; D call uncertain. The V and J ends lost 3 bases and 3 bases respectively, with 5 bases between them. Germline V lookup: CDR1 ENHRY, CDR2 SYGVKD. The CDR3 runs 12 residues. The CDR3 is CAISDRDTEAFF. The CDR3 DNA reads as TGTGCCATCAGTGACCGGGACACTGAAGCTTTCTTT.

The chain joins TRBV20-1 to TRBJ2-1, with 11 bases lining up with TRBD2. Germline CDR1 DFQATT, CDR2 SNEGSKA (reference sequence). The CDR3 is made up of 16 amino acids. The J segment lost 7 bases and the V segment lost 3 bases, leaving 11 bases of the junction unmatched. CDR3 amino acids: CSASPVAGGPRNEQFF. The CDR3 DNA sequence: TGCAGTGCTAGTCCGGTAGCGGGAGGGCCAAGAAATGAGCAGTTCTTC.

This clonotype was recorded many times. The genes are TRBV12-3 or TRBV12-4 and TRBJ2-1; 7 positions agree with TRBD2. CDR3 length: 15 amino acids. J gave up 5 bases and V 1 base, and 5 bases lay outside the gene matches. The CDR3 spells CASSLGRDYNNEQFF. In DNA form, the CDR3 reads TGTGCCAGCAGTTTAGGCCGGGACTACAACAATGAGCAGTTCTTC.

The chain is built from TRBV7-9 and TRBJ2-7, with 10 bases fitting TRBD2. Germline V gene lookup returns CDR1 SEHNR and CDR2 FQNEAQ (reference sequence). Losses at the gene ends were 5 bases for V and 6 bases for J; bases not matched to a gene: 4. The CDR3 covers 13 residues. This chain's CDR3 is CASSTGLALEQYF. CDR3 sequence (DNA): TGTGCCAGCAGCACGGGACTAGCGCTCGAGCAGTACTTC.

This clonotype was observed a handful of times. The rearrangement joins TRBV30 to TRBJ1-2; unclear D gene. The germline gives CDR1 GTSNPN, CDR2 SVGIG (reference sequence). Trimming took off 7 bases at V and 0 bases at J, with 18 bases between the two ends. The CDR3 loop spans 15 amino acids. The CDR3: CASRRDGVANYGYTF. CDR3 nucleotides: TGTGCCTCCCGGAGGGATGGTGTGGCTAACTATGGCTACACCTTC.

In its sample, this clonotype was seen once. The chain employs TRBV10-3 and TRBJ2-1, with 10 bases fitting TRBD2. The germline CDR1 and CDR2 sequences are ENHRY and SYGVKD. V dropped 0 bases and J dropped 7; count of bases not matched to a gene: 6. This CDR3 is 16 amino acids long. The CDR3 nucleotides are TGTGCCATCAGTGAGTCGGGTAGCGGGGGGCGTAATGAGCAGTTCTTC. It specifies CAISESGSGGRNEQFF.